These 21 T cell receptor beta chains share one sample of origin, sequenced in a study of blood T cell repertoires in COVID-19. Profiling relied on immunoSEQ multiplex PCR, and the TCRdb table lists in-frame clones only, not all of them. The sample consists of about 140,000 clones, about four fifths of them appearing once. Sequencing used PBMCs or T cells enriched from blood (not recorded which). These receptors all come from a woman between 18 and 29 years old who had been exposed to COVID-19.

V gene TRBV28 combines with J gene TRBJ1-2; 10 nucleotides agree with TRBD1. Germline lookup yields CDR1 MDHEN and CDR2 SYDVKM. This CDR3 has 16 amino acids. Trimming cost V 5 bases and J 7 bases; bases outside gene matches: 13. The CDR3 DNA reads TGTGCCAGCAGTCCGTCGCCGGGACAGGGGATAAGTGGCTACACCTTC. This translates into CASSPSPGQGISGYTF.

The CDR3 sequence is CASSLVPTGGNTEAFF. The CDR3 DNA reads as TGTGCCAGCAGCTTGGTACCGACAGGGGGGAACACTGAAGCTTTCTTT. The V gene is TRBV5-5, the J gene TRBJ1-1; 9 bases line up with TRBD1. Per germline, CDR1 SGHKS and CDR2 YYEKEE (reference sequence). Trimming removed 0 bases from V and 1 base from J; junction bases left unmatched: 4. The CDR3 is made up of 16 amino acids.

The chain carries TRBV4-2 and TRBJ1-2, with D perhaps matching TRBD1 (5 bases). The CDR3 is made up of 14 amino acids. In germline, CDR1 is LGHNA, CDR2 YNFKEQ. V was pared by 2 bases and J by 2 bases, with 9 bases between. The CDR3 DNA sequence: TGTGCCAGCAGCCAATCCGACAGAAACTATGGCTACACCTTC. Residues: CASSQSDRNYGYTF.

The chain uses TRBV27 and TRBJ2-7, with a weak D call TRBD2 (5 bases). The CDR3 is made up of 14 amino acids. Between the trimmed V and J ends, which lost 5 bases and 0 bases, there was a span of 11 bases. Germline V gene data show CDR1 as MNHEY and CDR2 as SMNVEV (reference sequence). The CDR3 sequence is CASSPLAYSYEQYF. In DNA, the CDR3 is TGTGCCAGCAGTCCATTAGCGTACTCCTACGAGCAGTACTTC.

This clone appeared a few times. This chain joins TRBV2 and TRBJ2-5; D gene uncertain. With 2 bases removed from V and 2 bases from J, the gap between germline ends came to 15 bases. Germline V CDR1 and CDR2: SNHLY, FYNNEI. This CDR3 has 16 residues. CDR3 DNA sequence: TGTGCCAGCAGTGAATCCTCGACAAGGCCACAAGAGACCCAGTACTTC. Translation gives CASSESSTRPQETQYF.

The genes are TRBV19 and TRBJ2-1, with TRBD1 matching 7 bases. CDR1 LNHDA and CDR2 SQIVND come from the germline V gene (reference sequence). The CDR3 has 19 amino acids. The J segment lost 7 bases and the V segment lost 5 bases, leaving 23 bases of the junction unmatched. The CDR3 region has the DNA TGTGCCAGTAGTCACGTTCCAATCGGGACAGAAAGACTGAAGAATGAGCAGTTCTTC. Protein: CASSHVPIGTERLKNEQFF.

V and J are TRBV21-1 and TRBJ2-7; TRBD1, as called in the table, went unchecked against the DNA. TRBV21-1 represents a pseudogene. The CDR3 has 17 amino acids. The DNA of the CDR3 is TGTGCCAGCAGCAAAGCGCTACAGGGGGCCTTCCCTCACGAGCAGTACTTC. Amino acids: CASSKALQGAFPHEQYF.

This chain joins TRBV27 and TRBJ1-5; D unclear. Germline-derived CDR1 and CDR2 are MNHEY and SMNVEV (reference sequence). The CDR3 is made up of 15 amino acids. V lost 6 bases, J lost 0 bases, and 12 bases lay in between. The CDR3 DNA is TGTGCCAGCAGCCTTCGTCTTTATAGCAATCAGCCCCAGCATTTT. This translates into CASSLRLYSNQPQHF.

J is TRBJ1-2 and V is TRBV10-3, with D perhaps TRBD1 (5 bases). There are 15 residues in the CDR3. Trimming pared 4 bases from V and 2 bases from J, leaving 14 bases between. Germline assignment: CDR1 ENHRY and CDR2 SYGVKD. The CDR3 nucleotides are TGTGCCATCAGTGGCCCGGGGGGTATGAACTATGGCTACACCTTC. This sequence encodes CAISGPGGMNYGYTF.

V gene TRBV6-1 combines with J gene TRBJ1-5; D ambiguous. There are 14 residues in the CDR3. V shed 2 bases and J shed 7 bases, with 12 bases lying between them. CDR1 and CDR2 (germline): MNHNS, SASEGT. The CDR3 sequence: CASSEFQSAQPQHF. The CDR3 region has the DNA TGTGCCAGCAGTGAATTTCAGTCCGCCCAGCCCCAGCATTTT.

This chain connects TRBV6-2 or TRBV6-3 to TRBJ2-7, with D perhaps matching TRBD1 (5 bases). Between the trimmed V and J ends, which lost 1 base and 3 bases, there was a span of 10 bases. The CDR3 runs 14 residues. The germline gives CDR1 MNHEY, CDR2 SVGEGT. DNA for the CDR3: TGTGCCAGCAGTTACTTCGGGCAGGGCTACGAGCAGTACTTC. It codes for CASSYFGQGYEQYF.

The gene calls are TRBV21-1 and TRBJ2-7; no DNA check was done on the table's D call, TRBD2. TRBV21-1 is classified as a pseudogene. The CDR3 covers 21 residues. This chain's CDR3 is CASSKSLDCSGRAAPGYEQYF. CDR3 nucleotide sequence: TGTGCCAGCAGCAAATCACTAGACTGTAGCGGGAGGGCGGCTCCGGGCTACGAGCAGTACTTC.

This chain uses TRBV7-2 with TRBJ1-4, with D tentatively TRBD1 (5 bases). Trimming took 1 base from V and 0 from J, leaving 9 bases between them. The V gene's germline CDR1 is SGHTA and CDR2 FQGNSA. The CDR3 extends over 16 amino acids. CDR3 sequence: CASSLGQTTTNEKLFF. CDR3 DNA sequence: TGTGCCAGCAGCTTAGGACAGACAACAACTAATGAAAAACTGTTTTTT.

The rearrangement joins TRBV9 to TRBJ1-3; D is perhaps TRBD1 (5 bases). The germline V gene has CDR1 SGDLS and CDR2 YYNGEE. The CDR3 is 14 residues long. Trimming pared 2 bases from V and 2 bases from J, leaving 8 bases between. The DNA for the CDR3 is TGTGCCAGCAGCGTTGACAGCGCTGGAAACACCATATATTTT. Translated, it gives CASSVDSAGNTIYF.

J is TRBJ2-1 and V is TRBV7-9; a weak D match, TRBD2 (6 bases). V shed 4 bases and J shed 6 bases, with 13 bases lying between them. The germline V gene has CDR1 SEHNR and CDR2 FQNEAQ (reference sequence). The length of the CDR3 is 14 residues. The CDR3 sequence is CASSSVLAPNEQFF. The CDR3, as DNA: TGTGCCAGCAGCTCAGTTCTAGCGCCCAATGAGCAGTTCTTC.

The V call is TRBV6-8, the J call TRBJ2-1; 7 nucleotides match TRBD2. The germline gives CDR1 MNHGY, CDR2 SAAAGT. The V gene end was trimmed by 7 bases and the J gene end by 2 bases; junction bases not matched to a gene: 11. The CDR3 runs 16 residues. CDR3: CASTRTSFRTYNEQFF. In nucleotides, the CDR3 is TGTGCCAGCACCAGGACTAGTTTCCGAACCTACAATGAGCAGTTCTTC.

V is TRBV6-5 and J is TRBJ1-2; TRBD1 might be the D (6 bases). This CDR3 has 14 residues. V was shortened by 5 bases and J by 8 bases, with 18 bases between the two germline ends. Germline V gives CDR1 MNHEY, CDR2 SVGAGI. This CDR3 reads CASSRDTEDGGYTF. In DNA form, the CDR3 reads TGTGCCAGCAGTAGGGACACCGAGGATGGAGGCTACACCTTC.

The chain is built from TRBV18 and TRBJ2-3; D not resolved. The V and J ends lost 5 bases and 4 bases respectively, with 7 bases between them. CDR3 length equals 12 residues. Germline V CDR1 and CDR2: KGHSH, LQKENI. Here the CDR3 reads CASSTSADTQYF. CDR3 in DNA: TGTGCCAGCTCAACAAGCGCAGATACGCAGTATTTT.

The sample holds a few counts of this clone. The rearrangement joins TRBV28 to TRBJ2-5; perhaps TRBD2 as D (6 bases). Trimming removed 6 bases at V and 4 bases at J, with 15 bases between. The length of the CDR3 is 14 residues. Germline CDR1 is MDHEN and CDR2 is SYDVKM. CDR3 amino acids: CASSLGRRGETQYF. CDR3 nucleotides: TGTGCCAGCAGCCTAGGACGGAGGGGAGAGACCCAGTACTTC.

This clone has a handful of counts. The CDR3 sequence is CASSQLAGDLSYEQYF. The CDR3 nucleotides read TGCGCCAGCAGCCAACTAGCGGGGGACCTCTCCTACGAGCAGTACTTC. The chain combines TRBV4-1 with TRBJ2-7, with TRBD2 identical over 10 bases. CDR3 size: 16 residues. Germline values: CDR1 MGHRA, CDR2 YSYEKL. V shed 2 bases, J shed 0 bases, and the junction held 4 bases outside the gene matches.

The chain uses TRBV24-1 and TRBJ2-3; D may be TRBD2 (6 bases). V was cut by 0 bases and J by 7 bases, with 10 bases left in between. This CDR3 region has 14 residues. Germline CDR1 reads KGHDR; CDR2 reads SFDVKD. The CDR3 region has the DNA TGTGCCACCAGTGATTTGTATGGGGGGAATACGCAGTATTTT. Translated: CATSDLYGGNTQYF.